This entry lists 18 T cell receptor beta chains sequenced from one sample in a study of blood T cells in healthy people across ages. A second PCR, run for roughly 7 to 11 cycles, used a sample-barcoded 5' primer plus a J-beta primer mix. TCRdb reprocessed the 5' RACE reads with MiXCR, giving one entry per CDR3 protein. The data contain fewer than 1 million distinct CDR3 sequences, under 45% of them singletons. The sample taken for sequencing was blood. These receptors came from a man aged 60 to 69 in good health.

This clonotype was seen once. The CDR3 spells CASSYRSGVGYTF. CDR3 nucleotide sequence: TGTGCCAGCAGTTACCGGTCAGGGGTCGGCTACACCTTC. V is TRBV6-6 and J is TRBJ1-2; D is perhaps TRBD1 (6 bases). Germline CDR1 reads MNHNY; CDR2 reads SVGAGI (reference sequence). The CDR3 has 13 residues. V was clipped by 2 bases and J by 8 bases, with 12 bases between them.

This chain joins TRBV20-1 and TRBJ2-7; D is uncertain. Trimming took 5 bases from V and 3 from J, leaving 17 bases between them. In germline, CDR1 is DFQATT, CDR2 SNEGSKA (reference sequence). This CDR3 region has 14 residues. CDR3 in DNA: TGCAGTGCTGATTCCATTGCAACGGGCTACGAGCAGTACTTC. Translated, it gives CSADSIATGYEQYF.

The chain recombines TRBV7-6 with TRBJ2-1; D is possibly TRBD2 (7 bases). CDR1 SGHVS and CDR2 FNYEAQ come from the germline V gene. The CDR3 is 15 residues long. V was cut by 0 bases and J by 6 bases, with 12 bases left in between. The CDR3 DNA sequence: TGTGCCAGCAGCTTAGCGCGAGGGGGGGCCAATGAGCAGTTCTTC. Protein product: CASSLARGGANEQFF.

The chain recombines TRBV7-7 with TRBJ2-4; 7 bases are a match to TRBD2. TRBJ2-7 explains the end of the DNA better; the J call may be wrong. This CDR3 region has 15 residues. Germline V lookup: CDR1 SSHAT, CDR2 FNYEAQ (reference sequence). In nucleotides, the CDR3 is TGTGCCAGCAGCCCCGGGGGAGGGAGGAATTACGAGCAGTACTTC. This codes for CASSPGGGRNYEQYF.

This clonotype was counted between two and nine times. The chain employs TRBV20-1 and TRBJ1-1; 9 bases agree with TRBD1. V dropped 6 bases and J dropped 7; count of bases not matched to a gene: 6. The CDR3 loop spans 12 amino acids. Looked up from germline, CDR1 is DFQATT and CDR2 is SNEGSKA (reference sequence). CDR3 loop: CSAGTGSLEAFF. The CDR3 DNA is TGCAGTGCAGGGACAGGGAGCCTTGAAGCTTTCTTT.

As for this clonotype: At one end the junction does not follow the germline gene, possibly because of a read error. This rearrangement joins TRBV6-6 to TRBJ1-4; D remains unclear. The CDR3 is 14 amino acids. CDR1 is MNHNY, CDR2 SVGAGI, per germline (reference sequence). CDR3 DNA sequence: TGTGCCAGCAGTTTGAGTCGGGCTAACGAAAAACTGTTTTTT. Translation: CASSLSRANEKLFF.

V usage is TRBV7-2 and J usage is TRBJ2-5, with 7 bases aligning to TRBD2. The germline gives CDR1 SGHTA, CDR2 FQGNSA. V trimming: 5 bases; J trimming: 5 bases; junction bases outside the gene matches: 14. The CDR3 consists of 16 residues. The CDR3 DNA follows: TGTGCCAGCAGCCCCAACCCGGGAGGAGGATTGGAGACCCAGTACTTC. Protein product: CASSPNPGGGLETQYF.

This clonotype has more than one count but fewer than ten. The chain carries TRBV4-1 and TRBJ1-2; D call uncertain. The CDR3 extends over 15 amino acids. Deletions cut 1 base from V and 3 bases from J, with 12 bases between. Germline V gives CDR1 MGHRA, CDR2 YSYEKL. CDR3 DNA sequence: TGCGCCAGCAGCCAAGGAGAGTGGGTGGACTATGGCTACACCTTC. Its protein product is CASSQGEWVDYGYTF.

The chain joins TRBV7-9 to TRBJ2-3; 9 nucleotides align to TRBD1. The CDR3 length is 15 residues. Germline-derived CDR1 and CDR2 are SEHNR and FQNEAQ (reference sequence). The V segment lost 5 bases and the J segment 6 bases; nucleotides outside the gene matches: 9. The CDR3 protein is CASSGSGTGYDTQYF. The CDR3 region has the DNA TGTGCCAGCAGCGGATCCGGGACAGGGTATGATACGCAGTATTTT.

V usage is TRBV29-1 and J usage is TRBJ1-1; perhaps TRBD1 as D (6 bases). V lost 4 bases and J lost 1, with 16 bases in between. The CDR3 sequence is 15 residues long. Germline V CDR1 and CDR2: SQVTM, ANQGSEA. CDR3 sequence (DNA): TGCAGCGTTGGGAACAGGGCCGGGGGGAACACTGAAGCTTTCTTT. Translated: CSVGNRAGGNTEAFF.

This clonotype was detected only a few times. The CDR3 protein is CASSYEGNYGYTF. The CDR3 bases are TGTGCCAGCAGTTACGAGGGGAACTATGGCTACACCTTC. The chain uses TRBV6-5 and TRBJ1-2, with a possible D match to TRBD1 (5 bases). CDR3 length: 13 residues. Deletions cut 2 bases from V and 2 bases from J, with 6 bases between. Germline lookup yields CDR1 MNHEY and CDR2 SVGAGI.

J is TRBJ2-3 and V is TRBV24-1; D is possibly TRBD1 (6 bases). Trimming cost V 3 bases and J 4 bases, with 13 bases left between them. Germline CDR1 and CDR2: KGHDR and SFDVKD. The CDR3 consists of 15 residues. CDR3 coding DNA: TGTGCCACCAGTGATGGACAGCAACGGGCAGATACGCAGTATTTT. The encoded protein is CATSDGQQRADTQYF.

The chain couples TRBV7-3 to TRBJ2-6; tentatively, D is TRBD1 (5 bases). CDR1 SGHTA and CDR2 FQGTGA come from the germline V gene. Trimming stripped 6 bases from V and 15 bases from J, with 15 bases between. The CDR3 is 12 residues long. The CDR3 DNA reads TGTGCCAGCAGGGGCGCAGGGTCTGGCCTGACTTTC. It translates to CASRGAGSGLTF.

This chain connects TRBV7-9 to TRBJ2-2; tentative D call: TRBD1 (6 bases). CDR1 and CDR2 from the germline V gene are SEHNR and FQNEAQ (reference sequence). This CDR3 region has 16 residues. V was clipped by 5 bases and J by 3 bases, with 16 bases between them. The CDR3 is CASSPHGTPDTGELFF. The CDR3 DNA sequence: TGTGCCAGCAGCCCGCACGGGACACCTGACACCGGGGAGCTGTTTTTT.

The sample holds one count of this clonotype. The J gene is TRBJ1-6, the V gene TRBV28; D is ambiguous. From germline, CDR1 is MDHEN and CDR2 SYDVKM. V was cut by 7 bases and J by 10 bases, with 23 bases left in between. The CDR3 is 16 amino acids. The CDR3 DNA is TGTGCCAGCACGGCCAAAGTGGGGAACGTTCAATCACCCCTCCACTTT. Amino acids: CASTAKVGNVQSPLHF.

The table lists this clonotype with a few counts. The chain has TRBV10-2 and TRBJ2-7; the match to TRBD1 covers 7 bases. This CDR3 region has 16 residues. The junction had 10 bases not matched to a gene; V was cut back by 3 bases and J by 2 bases. The V gene's germline CDR1 is WSHSY and CDR2 SAAADI. The CDR3 nucleotides read TGCGCCAGCAGTGATTTTGGACAGGTCTTACCCTACGAGCAGTACTTC. This gives the protein CASSDFGQVLPYEQYF.

This clonotype was observed a few times. The chain uses TRBV29-1 and TRBJ2-7; 9 bases line up with TRBD1. CDR1 SQVTM and CDR2 ANQGSEA come from the germline V gene. This CDR3 region has 15 residues. The J segment lost 6 bases and the V segment lost 4 bases, leaving 13 bases of the junction unmatched. The CDR3 sequence: CSVVRSGQGGCEQYF. For the CDR3, the DNA is TGCAGCGTTGTTAGGTCGGGACAGGGAGGATGCGAGCAGTACTTC.

This clonotype turned up a few times. J is TRBJ2-3 and V is TRBV4-1; TRBD2 agrees at 9 bases. The CDR3 covers 16 residues. The junction had 5 bases not matched to a gene; V was cut back by 1 base and J by 3 bases. Germline V lookup: CDR1 MGHRA, CDR2 YSYEKL. The CDR3 is CASSQGRGGATDTQYF. The CDR3 DNA follows: TGCGCCAGCAGCCAAGGACGCGGGGGGGCAACAGATACGCAGTATTTT.